Listed below are T cell receptor beta chains from one sample, sequenced in a study of T cells in Graves' hyperthyroidism and ophthalmopathy. TCRdb reprocessed the multiplex PCR reads with MiXCR, giving one entry per CDR3 protein. The data show around 350,000 distinct CDR3 sequences, approximately 15% seen once. The sample was blood. These receptors were obtained from a woman between 18 and 29 years old with Graves' hyperthyroidism that later progressed to Graves' ophthalmopathy. CDR3s include the opening cysteine and the closing phenylalanine or tryptophan. The D gene is left open where the match is weak. Some rows have no size entry. The others give once, few or many, or a class for an expanded clone.

V gene	D gene	J gene	clone size	CDR3 DNA	CDR3 protein
TRBV11-3	NA	TRBJ1-1	many	TGTGCCAGCAGCTTAGACCGGGACGGCAAAGCTTTCTTT	CASSLDRDGKAFF
TRBV6-5	NA	TRBJ2-1	few	TGTGCCAGCAGTTATTCCGACTGGAGGACGGAGAGCTCCTACAATGAGCAGTTCTTC	CASSYSDWRTESSYNEQFF
TRBV28	TRBD1	TRBJ1-6	many	TGTGCCACCATTAAAGGGGGCACGCTCTATAATTCACCCCTCCACTTT	CATIKGGTLYNSPLHF
TRBV28	TRBD1	TRBJ2-7	many	TGTGCCAGCAGCTATCCCCGGGACAGGGCGAAATCAGCCTACGAGCAGTACTTC	CASSYPRDRAKSAYEQYF
TRBV20-1	TRBD2	TRBJ2-1	few	TGCAGTGCTAGACCCCCTAGCGGGAGATACAGTGAGCAGTTCTTC	CSARPPSGRYSEQFF
TRBV6-2/TRBV6-3	NA	TRBJ2-7	NA	TGTGCCAGCAGTTATGAACGATACACCTACGAGCAGTACTTC	CASSYERYTYEQYF
TRBV28	TRBD1	TRBJ2-7	many	TGTGCCAGCAGCCACCTGGACAGGGAATCCTACGAGCAGTACTTC	CASSHLDRESYEQYF
TRBV27	TRBD1	TRBJ2-7	NA	TGTGCCAGCACGGTCGCTAGCCCCGGGACAGGGATCTACGAGCAGTACTTC	CASTVASPGTGIYEQYF
TRBV6-1	NA	TRBJ2-1	NA	TGTGCCAGTCTGGGGGTGGGTTTAGAGCAGTTCTTC	CASLGVGLEQFF
TRBV28	NA	TRBJ1-6	NA	TGTGCCAGCAGTTGGACTTTTGGTAATTCACCCCTCCACTTT	CASSWTFGNSPLHF
TRBV6-2/TRBV6-3	TRBD2	TRBJ2-1	many	TGTGCCAGCAGTTACACCCCTGCGGGAGAGAACAATGAGCAGTTCTTC	CASSYTPAGENNEQFF
TRBV6-6	NA	TRBJ1-6	NA	TGTGCCAGCAGTTACTCGACCGGACTAAATTCACCCCTCCACTTT	CASSYSTGLNSPLHF
TRBV12-3/TRBV12-4	TRBD2	TRBJ2-2	many	TGTGCCAGCAGACTTAGCGGGAGTAAGGGGGAGCTGTTTTTT	CASRLSGSKGELFF
TRBV7-2	NA	TRBJ2-1	many	TGTGCCAGCAGCTTTAGCGTGTCCTACAATGAGCAGTTCTTC	CASSFSVSYNEQFF
TRBV12-3/TRBV12-4	TRBD2	TRBJ2-5	NA	TGTGCCAGCAGTCCGATTTCCGCGACTAGCGGGATCGAGACCCAGTACTTC	CASSPISATSGIETQYF
TRBV6-5	NA	TRBJ2-3	few	TGTGCCAGCAGTTACTCGAACGGGGGAAGGACAGATACGCAGTATTTT	CASSYSNGGRTDTQYF
TRBV7-9	TRBD2	TRBJ2-7	many	TGTGCCAGCAGCCCAGTGATGGGCGGGAGCTCCTACGAGCAGTACTTC	CASSPVMGGSSYEQYF
TRBV28	NA	TRBJ2-1	many	TGTGCCAGCAGTGACCGGGCCTCAAGCTCCTACAATGAGCAGTTCTTC	CASSDRASSSYNEQFF